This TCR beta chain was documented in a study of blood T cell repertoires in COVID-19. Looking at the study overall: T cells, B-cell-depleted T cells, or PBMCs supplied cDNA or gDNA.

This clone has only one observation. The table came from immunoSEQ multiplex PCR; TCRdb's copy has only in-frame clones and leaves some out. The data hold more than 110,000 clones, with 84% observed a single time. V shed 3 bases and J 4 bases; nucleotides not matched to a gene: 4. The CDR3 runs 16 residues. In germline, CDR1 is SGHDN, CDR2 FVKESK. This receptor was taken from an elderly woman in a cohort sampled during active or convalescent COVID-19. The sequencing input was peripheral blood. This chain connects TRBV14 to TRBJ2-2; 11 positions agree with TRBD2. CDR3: CASSHGTSGLTGELFF. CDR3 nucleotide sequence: TGTGCCAGCAGCCATGGGACTAGCGGCCTCACCGGGGAGCTGTTTTTT.